The following is a TCR beta chain sequence with its context. This CDR3 has 13 amino acids. The germline V and J ends were trimmed by 0 bases and 4 bases, with 4 bases remaining between them. Germline CDR1 reads MNHNS; CDR2 reads SASEGT. Using immunoSEQ multiplex PCR, the repertoire was profiled, and TCRdb retains in-frame clones only, with some absent. The table shows tens of thousands of clones, with around 90% occurring only once. The sample originates from a study of lymphopenia after photon versus proton radiotherapy. The receptor was isolated from a woman in her sixties or seventies with pancreatic cancer. Some clones in this sample may be carry-over from other donors' samples. The sequencing here drew on peripheral blood, taken from a patient treated with proton-based radiotherapy. V usage is TRBV6-1 and J usage is TRBJ1-3; D unclear. As DNA, the CDR3 is TGTGCCAGCAGTGAAGCCCCCGGAAACACCATATATTTT. Protein sequence: CASSEAPGNTIYF.